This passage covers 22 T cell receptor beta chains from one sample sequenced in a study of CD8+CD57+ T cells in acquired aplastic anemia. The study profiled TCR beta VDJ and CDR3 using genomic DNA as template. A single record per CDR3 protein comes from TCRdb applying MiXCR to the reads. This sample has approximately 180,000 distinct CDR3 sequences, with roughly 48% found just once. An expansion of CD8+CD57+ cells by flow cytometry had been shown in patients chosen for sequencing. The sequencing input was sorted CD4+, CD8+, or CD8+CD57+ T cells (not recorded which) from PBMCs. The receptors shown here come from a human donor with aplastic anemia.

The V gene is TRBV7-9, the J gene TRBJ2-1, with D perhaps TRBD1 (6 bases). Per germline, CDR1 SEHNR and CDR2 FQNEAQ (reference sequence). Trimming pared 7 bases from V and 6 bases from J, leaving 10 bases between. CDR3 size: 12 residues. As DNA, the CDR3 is TGTGCCAGCATTACAGGGTCCAATGAGCAGTTCTTC. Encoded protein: CASITGSNEQFF.

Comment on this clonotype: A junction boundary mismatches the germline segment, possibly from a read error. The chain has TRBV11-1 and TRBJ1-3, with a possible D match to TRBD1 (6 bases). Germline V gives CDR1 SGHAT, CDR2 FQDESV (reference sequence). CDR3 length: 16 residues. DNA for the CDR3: TGTGCCCGCAGCTCCAACAGGGAAACGGCTGGAAACACCATATATTTT. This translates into CARSSNRETAGNTIYF.

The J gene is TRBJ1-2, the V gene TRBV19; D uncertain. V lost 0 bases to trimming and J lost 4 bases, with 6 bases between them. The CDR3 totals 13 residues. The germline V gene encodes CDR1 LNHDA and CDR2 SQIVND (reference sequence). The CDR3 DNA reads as TGTGCCAGTAGTATAGATGGGCTCTATGGCTACACCTTC. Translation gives CASSIDGLYGYTF.

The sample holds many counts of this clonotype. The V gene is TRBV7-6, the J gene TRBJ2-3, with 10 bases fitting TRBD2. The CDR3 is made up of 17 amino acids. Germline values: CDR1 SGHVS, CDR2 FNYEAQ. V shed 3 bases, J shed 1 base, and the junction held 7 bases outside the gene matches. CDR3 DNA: TGTGCCAGCAGCTTGGAGCGGGGGGGCCGGGGCACAGATACGCAGTATTTT. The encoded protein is CASSLERGGRGTDTQYF.

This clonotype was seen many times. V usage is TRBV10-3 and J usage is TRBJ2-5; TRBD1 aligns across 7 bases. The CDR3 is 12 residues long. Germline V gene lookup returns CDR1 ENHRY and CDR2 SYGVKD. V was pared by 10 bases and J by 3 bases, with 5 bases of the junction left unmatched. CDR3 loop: CATKDREETQYF. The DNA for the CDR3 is TGTGCCACCAAAGACAGGGAAGAGACCCAGTACTTC.

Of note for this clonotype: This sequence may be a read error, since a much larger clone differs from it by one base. The CDR3: CASNPGTPYEKLFF. CDR3 coding DNA: TGTGCCAGTAATCCCGGGACACCTTATGAAAAACTGTTTTTT. V usage is TRBV12-3 or TRBV12-4 and J usage is TRBJ1-4; a weak D match, TRBD1 (6 bases). Trimming cost V 9 bases and J 6 bases, with 17 bases left between them. The CDR3 runs 14 residues.

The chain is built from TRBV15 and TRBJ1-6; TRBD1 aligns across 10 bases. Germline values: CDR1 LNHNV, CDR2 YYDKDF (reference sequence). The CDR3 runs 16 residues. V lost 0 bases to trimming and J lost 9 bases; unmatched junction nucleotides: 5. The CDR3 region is CATSRDRTGGGSPLHF. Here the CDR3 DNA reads TGTGCCACCAGCAGAGATAGGACAGGGGGAGGTTCACCCCTCCACTTT.

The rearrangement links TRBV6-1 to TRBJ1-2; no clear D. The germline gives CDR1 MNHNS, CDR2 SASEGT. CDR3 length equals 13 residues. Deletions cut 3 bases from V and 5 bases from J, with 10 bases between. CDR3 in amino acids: CASSETPDYGYTF. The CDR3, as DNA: TGTGCCAGCAGTGAGACCCCAGATTATGGCTACACCTTC.

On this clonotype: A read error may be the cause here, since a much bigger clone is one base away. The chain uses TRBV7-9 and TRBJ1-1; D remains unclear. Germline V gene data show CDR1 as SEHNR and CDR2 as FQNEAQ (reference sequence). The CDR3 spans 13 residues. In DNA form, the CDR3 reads TGTGCCAGCAGCCAATTTAGCAACACTAAAGCTTTCTTT. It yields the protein CASSQFSNTKAFF.

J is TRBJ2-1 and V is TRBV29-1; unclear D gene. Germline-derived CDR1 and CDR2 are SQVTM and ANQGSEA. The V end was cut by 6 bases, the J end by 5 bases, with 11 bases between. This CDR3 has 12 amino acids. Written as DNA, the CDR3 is TGCAGCGTAGATGGACCCAACAATGAGCAGTTCTTC. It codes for CSVDGPNNEQFF.

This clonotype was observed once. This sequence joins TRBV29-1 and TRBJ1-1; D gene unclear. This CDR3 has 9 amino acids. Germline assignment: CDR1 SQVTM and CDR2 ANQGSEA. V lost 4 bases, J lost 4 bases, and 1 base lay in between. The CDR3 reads CSVGTEAFF. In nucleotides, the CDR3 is TGCAGCGTTGGCACTGAAGCTTTCTTT.

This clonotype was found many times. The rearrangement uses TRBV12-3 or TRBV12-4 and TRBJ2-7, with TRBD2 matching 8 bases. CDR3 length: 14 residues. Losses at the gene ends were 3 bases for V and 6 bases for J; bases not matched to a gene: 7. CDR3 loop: CASSFAGGGGEQYF. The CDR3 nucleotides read TGTGCCAGCAGTTTTGCGGGGGGTGGTGGCGAGCAGTACTTC.

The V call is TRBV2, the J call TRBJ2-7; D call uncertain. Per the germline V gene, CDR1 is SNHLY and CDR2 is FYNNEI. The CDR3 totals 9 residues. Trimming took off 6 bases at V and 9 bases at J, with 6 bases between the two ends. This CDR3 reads CASRDWQYF. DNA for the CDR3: TGTGCCAGCAGAGACTGGCAGTACTTC.

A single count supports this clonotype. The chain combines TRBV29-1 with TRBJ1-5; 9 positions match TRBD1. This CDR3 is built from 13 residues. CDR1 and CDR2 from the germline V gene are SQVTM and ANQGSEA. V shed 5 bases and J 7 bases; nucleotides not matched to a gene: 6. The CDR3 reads CSVTGQGNQPQHF. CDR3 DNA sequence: TGCAGCGTTACTGGACAGGGGAACCAGCCCCAGCATTTT.

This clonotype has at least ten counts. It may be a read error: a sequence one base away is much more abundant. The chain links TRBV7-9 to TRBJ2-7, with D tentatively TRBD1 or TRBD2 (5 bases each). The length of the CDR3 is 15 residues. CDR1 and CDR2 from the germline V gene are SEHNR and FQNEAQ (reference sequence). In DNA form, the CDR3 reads TGTGCCAGCAGCTTCAGAGGGGCCACTTCCTACGAGCAGCACTTC. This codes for CASSFRGATSYEQHF. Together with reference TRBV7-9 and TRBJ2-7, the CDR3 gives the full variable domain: DTGVSQNPRHKITKRGQNVTFRCDPISEHNRLYWYRQTLGQGPEFLTYFQNEAQLEKSRLLSDRFSAERPKGSFSTLEIQRTEQGDSAMYLCASSFRGATSYEQHFGPGTRLTVT.

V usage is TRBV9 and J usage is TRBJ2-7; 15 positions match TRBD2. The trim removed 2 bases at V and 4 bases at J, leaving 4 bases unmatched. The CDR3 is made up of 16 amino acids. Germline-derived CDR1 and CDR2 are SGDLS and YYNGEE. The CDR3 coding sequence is TGTGCCAGCAGCGTCGGGACTAGCGGGGGGAGGTACGAGCAGTACTTC. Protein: CASSVGTSGGRYEQYF.

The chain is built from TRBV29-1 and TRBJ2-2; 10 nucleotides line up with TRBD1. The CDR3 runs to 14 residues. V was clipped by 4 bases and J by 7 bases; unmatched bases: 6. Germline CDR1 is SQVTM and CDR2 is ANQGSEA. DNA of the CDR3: TGCAGCGTTGGACAGGGGGCGCAGAGCGGGGAGCTGTTTTTT. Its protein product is CSVGQGAQSGELFF.

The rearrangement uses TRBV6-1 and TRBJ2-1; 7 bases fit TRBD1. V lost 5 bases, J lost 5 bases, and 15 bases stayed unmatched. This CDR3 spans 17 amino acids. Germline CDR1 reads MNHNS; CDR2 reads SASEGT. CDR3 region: CASSKIQGKTSNNEQFF. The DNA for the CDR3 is TGTGCCAGCAGTAAAATACAGGGGAAAACTAGTAACAATGAGCAGTTCTTC.

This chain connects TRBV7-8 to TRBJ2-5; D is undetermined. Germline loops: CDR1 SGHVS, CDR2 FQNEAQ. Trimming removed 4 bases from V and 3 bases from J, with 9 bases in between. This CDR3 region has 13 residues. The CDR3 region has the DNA TGTGCCAGCAGCTACGGGCCCGAAGAGACCCAGTACTTC. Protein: CASSYGPEETQYF.

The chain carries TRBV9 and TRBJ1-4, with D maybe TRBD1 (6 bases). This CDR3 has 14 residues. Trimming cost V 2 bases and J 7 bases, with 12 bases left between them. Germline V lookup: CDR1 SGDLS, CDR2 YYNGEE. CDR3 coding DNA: TGTGCCAGCAGCGTCGGAACAGGGTTTGAAAAACTGTTTTTT. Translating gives CASSVGTGFEKLFF.

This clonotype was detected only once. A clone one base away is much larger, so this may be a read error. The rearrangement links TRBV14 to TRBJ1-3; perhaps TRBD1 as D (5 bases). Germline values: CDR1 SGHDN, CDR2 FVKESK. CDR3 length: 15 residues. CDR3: CANSQAQGDGNTIYF. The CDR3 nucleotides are TGTGCCAACAGCCAAGCCCAGGGAGATGGAAACACCATATATTTT.

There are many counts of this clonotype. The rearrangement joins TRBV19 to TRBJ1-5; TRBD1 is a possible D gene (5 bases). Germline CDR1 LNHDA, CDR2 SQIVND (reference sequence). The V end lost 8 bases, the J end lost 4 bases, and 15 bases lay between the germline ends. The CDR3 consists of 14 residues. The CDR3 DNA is TGTGCCAGTCGGTACGGGACCCCAAATCAGCCCCAGCATTTT. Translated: CASRYGTPNQPQHF.